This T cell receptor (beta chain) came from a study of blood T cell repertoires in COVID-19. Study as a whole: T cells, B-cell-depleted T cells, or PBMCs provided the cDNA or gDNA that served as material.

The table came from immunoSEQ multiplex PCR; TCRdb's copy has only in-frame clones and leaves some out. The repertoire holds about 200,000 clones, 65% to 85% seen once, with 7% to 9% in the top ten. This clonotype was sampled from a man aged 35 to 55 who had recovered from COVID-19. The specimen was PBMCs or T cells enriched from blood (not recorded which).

The chain's CDR3 is CASKLGQKSTEAFF. Here the CDR3 DNA reads TGTGCCAGCAAACTCGGACAAAAGAGCACTGAAGCTTTCTTT. The V gene is TRBV19, the J gene TRBJ1-1, with D maybe TRBD1 (5 bases). Germline V gene sequence: CDR1 LNHDA, CDR2 SQIVND (reference sequence). The CDR3 covers 14 residues. Trimming cost V 9 bases and J 4 bases, with 18 bases left between them.